This passage covers 20 T cell receptor beta chains from one sample sequenced in a study of blood T cells in healthy people across ages. Primers used in a second PCR of about 7 to 11 cycles were a sample-barcoded 5' primer and a J-beta primer mix. MiXCR was run by TCRdb on the 5' RACE reads, yielding one entry per CDR3 protein. This table holds 1.8 million or so distinct CDR3 sequences, more than 35% found once. The sample taken for sequencing was blood. These TCRs come from a human donor in good health.

A few counts support this clonotype. The chain recombines TRBV4-1 with TRBJ2-7, with 12 bases identical to TRBD1. Germline trimming cut 4 bases from V and 6 bases from J; bases unmatched to any gene: 4. Germline CDR1 and CDR2: MGHRA and YSYEKL. CDR3 length: 14 residues. The CDR3 is CASSRGTGGLEQYF. The CDR3 DNA is TGCGCCAGCAGCCGCGGGACAGGGGGCCTCGAGCAGTACTTC.

This clonotype was counted between two and nine times. The gene calls are TRBV12-5 and TRBJ2-2; D tentatively fits TRBD1 or TRBD2 (5 bases each). V dropped 6 bases and J dropped 2 bases, with 16 bases sitting between them. The CDR3 sequence is 16 residues long. Germline CDR1 is LGHNT and CDR2 is FRNRAP. The CDR3 DNA is TGTGCTAGTGGCCTAACCGGGACGGGAAACACCGGGGAGCTGTTTTTT. Amino acid sequence: CASGLTGTGNTGELFF.

The chain recombines TRBV7-8 with TRBJ2-1, with TRBD1 identical over 9 bases. The CDR3 length is 16 residues. With V trimmed by 0 bases and J by 6 bases, 6 bases remained unmatched. Germline V gene data show CDR1 as SGHVS and CDR2 as FQNEAQ. The CDR3 sequence: CASSLASGTGINEQFF. CDR3 DNA sequence: TGTGCCAGCAGCTTAGCGTCCGGGACAGGGATCAATGAGCAGTTCTTC.

The V call is TRBV4-3, the J call TRBJ1-1, with 12 bases fitting TRBD1. The J segment lost 10 bases and the V segment lost 4 bases, leaving 13 bases of the junction unmatched. CDR1 and CDR2 (germline): LGHNA, YSLEER. The CDR3 consists of 16 residues. This CDR3 reads CASSRSVAGQGALAFF. Here the CDR3 DNA reads TGCGCCAGCAGCCGCTCTGTCGCGGGACAGGGGGCCTTAGCTTTCTTT.

The sample holds a few counts of this clonotype. The chain couples TRBV5-1 to TRBJ2-7; weak D call: TRBD1 (5 bases). The CDR3 runs 14 residues. The V end lost 3 bases, the J end lost 3 bases, and 13 bases lay between the germline ends. CDR1 is SGHRS, CDR2 YFSETQ, per germline. CDR3 sequence: CASSSRKQDYEQYF. The DNA for the CDR3 is TGCGCCAGCAGCTCACGAAAACAGGACTACGAGCAGTACTTC.

This clonotype was seen a single time. This chain joins TRBV25-1 and TRBJ2-5, with D possibly being TRBD1 (5 bases). V lost 1 base, J lost 5 bases, and 14 bases lay in between. The CDR3 extends over 15 amino acids. The germline V gene encodes CDR1 MGHDK and CDR2 SYGVNS. The CDR3 reads CASSEWAGKEETQYF. CDR3 in DNA: TGTGCCAGCAGTGAATGGGCAGGGAAGGAGGAGACCCAGTACTTC.

This clonotype was seen many times. This chain connects TRBV3-1 to TRBJ2-5, with 7 bases matching TRBD2. The J segment lost 1 base and the V segment lost 4 bases, leaving 3 bases of the junction unmatched. The CDR3 has 14 amino acids. Germline CDR1 is LGHDT and CDR2 is YNNKEL (reference sequence). The CDR3 DNA reads as TGTGCCAGCAGCCTCGGGACTACCCAAGAGACCCAGTACTTC. Amino acids: CASSLGTTQETQYF.

The J gene is TRBJ2-5, the V gene TRBV14; D remains ambiguous. V was trimmed by 0 bases and J by 0 bases, leaving 5 bases between them. Looked up from germline, CDR1 is SGHDN and CDR2 is FVKESK. This CDR3 has 14 amino acids. CDR3 nucleotides: TGTGCCAGCAGCCAAGATCCCAACCAAGAGACCCAGTACTTC. Amino acids: CASSQDPNQETQYF.

CDR3 DNA sequence: TGTGCCAGCAGCTCCGACGGGAGTAGCATTGAAGCTTTCTTT. This codes for CASSSDGSSIEAFF. This chain joins TRBV7-9 and TRBJ1-1; D is unclear. V gave up 4 bases and J gave up 7 bases, with 16 bases separating them. Germline assignment: CDR1 SEHNR and CDR2 FQNEAQ (reference sequence). The CDR3 is 14 residues long. The full variable domain, rest sourced from reference TRBV7-9 and TRBJ1-1, is DTGVSQNPRHKITKRGQNVTFRCDPISEHNRLYWYRQTLGQGPEFLTYFQNEAQLEKSRLLSDRFSAERPKGSFSTLEIQRTEQGDSAMYLCASSSDGSSIEAFFGQGTRLTVV.

The chain uses TRBV11-2 and TRBJ2-1, with unresolved D. The CDR3 is made up of 16 amino acids. The germline gives CDR1 SGHAT, CDR2 FQNNGV. V lost 1 base and J 6 bases, leaving 16 bases between the germline ends. The CDR3, as DNA: TGTGCCAGCAGCTTAGGACGCCTCACCCTCTCCAATGAGCAGTTCTTC. Its protein product is CASSLGRLTLSNEQFF.

The sample holds a few counts of this clonotype. The chain uses TRBV9 and TRBJ1-5; no definite D call. Germline V CDR1 and CDR2: SGDLS, YYNGEE. The V end lost 4 bases, the J end lost 9 bases, and 14 bases lay between the germline ends. The CDR3 spans 13 residues. CDR3 sequence: CASSLGPGPPQHF. Here the CDR3 DNA reads TGTGCCAGCAGCCTGGGTCCGGGTCCGCCCCAGCATTTT.

The gene calls are TRBV11-1 and TRBJ1-2; 8 nucleotides agree with TRBD1. CDR1 and CDR2 (germline): SGHAT, FQDESV (reference sequence). CDR3 size: 15 residues. J lost 4 bases, V lost 1 base, and 5 bases had no gene match. The CDR3 bases are TGTGCCAGCAGCTTAGATACAGGGGGACTCTATGGCTACACCTTC. It codes for CASSLDTGGLYGYTF.

The sample holds a few counts of this clonotype. The rearrangement joins TRBV2 to TRBJ2-1; D unclear. The germline V and J ends were trimmed by 7 bases and 1 base, with 11 bases remaining between them. The CDR3 contains 14 residues. In germline, CDR1 is SNHLY, CDR2 FYNNEI. CDR3 amino acids: CASNNPESYNEQFF. In nucleotides, the CDR3 is TGTGCCAGCAACAACCCCGAATCCTACAATGAGCAGTTCTTC. Complete variable domain (other parts from reference TRBV2 and TRBJ2-1): EPEVTQTPSHQVTQMGQEVILRCVPISNHLYFYWYRQILGQKVEFLVSFYNNEISEKSEIFDDQFSVERPDGSNFTLKIRSTKLEDSAMYFCASNNPESYNEQFFGPGTRLTVL.

Written as DNA, the CDR3 is TGTGCCAGCAGCGTGGGAGGGCCCCTGAACACTGAAGCTTTCTTT. Its protein is CASSVGGPLNTEAFF. This chain joins TRBV5-4 and TRBJ1-1; D remains ambiguous. CDR3 length equals 15 residues. CDR1 is SGHNT, CDR2 YYREEE, per germline (reference sequence). V was shortened by 4 bases and J by 0 bases, with 13 bases between the two germline ends.

For this clonotype: A read error may explain this, as a much larger clone is one base away. This sequence joins TRBV4-3 and TRBJ2-1, with D possibly TRBD1 on 6 matching bases. In germline, CDR1 is LGHNA, CDR2 YSLEER. This CDR3 is built from 16 residues. CDR3 residues: CPSSQDSGEPYNEQFF. CDR3 bases: TGCCCCAGCAGCCAAGATTCAGGGGAACCCTACAATGAGCAGTTCTTC.

The chain couples TRBV10-2 to TRBJ2-7; 8 bases align to TRBD1. V gave up 11 bases and J gave up 3 bases; unmatched junction bases: 6. Germline CDR1 WSHSY, CDR2 SAAADI. This CDR3 region has 12 residues. CDR3 DNA sequence: TGCGCCGGCACACAGGGGGGCTACGAGCAGTACTTC. Its protein product is CAGTQGGYEQYF.

The CDR3 spells CSADREKLFF. The CDR3 coding sequence is TGCAGTGCCGATAGGGAAAAACTGTTTTTT. V usage is TRBV20-1 and J usage is TRBJ1-4; D gene uncertain. The CDR3 is 10 amino acids. Per germline, CDR1 DFQATT and CDR2 SNEGSKA (reference sequence). V lost 6 bases and J lost 8, with 7 bases in between.

In this sample, this clonotype turned up a few times. The genes are TRBV6-1 and TRBJ1-5; no clear D gene. Looked up from germline, CDR1 is MNHNS and CDR2 is SASEGT. The V and J ends lost 0 bases and 4 bases respectively, with 4 bases between them. The CDR3 extends over 13 amino acids. CDR3 amino acids: CASSEALNQPQHF. DNA of the CDR3: TGTGCCAGCAGTGAAGCTTTAAATCAGCCCCAGCATTTT.

This clonotype turned up a few times. The chain couples TRBV7-2 to TRBJ2-3, with 10 nucleotides matching TRBD2. Germline assignment: CDR1 SGHTA and CDR2 FQGNSA. This CDR3 contains 17 residues. Trimming removed 2 bases from V and 3 bases from J; junction bases left unmatched: 8. Here the CDR3 reads CASSLLGTSVRTDTQYF. CDR3 nucleotide sequence: TGTGCCAGCAGCTTATTGGGGACTAGCGTGCGGACAGATACGCAGTATTTT.

V usage is TRBV5-6 and J usage is TRBJ2-5, with TRBD2 as a possible D gene (5 bases). Near its end, the DNA agrees better with TRBJ2-7, so the J call may be wrong. The CDR3 length is 17 residues. Germline V gene sequence: CDR1 SGHDT, CDR2 YYEEEE. CDR3 coding DNA: TGTGCCAGCAGCTTGTATTCGGGATACTCACCTCCCTACGAGCAGTACTTC. Amino acid sequence: CASSLYSGYSPPYEQYF.